Given below is one T cell receptor beta chain in context. The antigen is undetermined. One entry per CDR3 protein results from TCRdb running MiXCR on the RACE reads. The sample lists under 200,000 distinct CDR3 sequences, around a quarter occurring once. As for time point: patch test 3, about 24 weeks after DPC sensitization. Treatment indicated: therapeutic diphenylcyclopropenone sensitization with weekly scalp DPC. The study enrolled 18 to 70-year-old alopecia patients suitable for DPC. The data are from a study of human T cells and chemical hapten exposure. Study information: The study lasted around 22 weeks, and patients were dosed weekly with diphenylcyclopropenone on the scalp throughout. Minor volume differences among pooled libraries chiefly drove per-sample TCR yield variation.

Overall study results and limits: TCRs at a frequency above 1 in 1000 stayed unchanged with DPC sensitization.

The sequence was collected from a woman in her late teens or twenties with alopecia areata. Some clones in this sample may be carry-over from other donors' samples. The sample consisted of whole blood, taken in connection with sensitization to the hapten diphenylcyclopropenone (DPC).

This CDR3 is CASSLTSLGEQFF. CDR3 DNA sequence: TGTGCCAGCAGCCTCACTAGCTTAGGTGAGCAGTTCTTC. The V call is TRBV3-1, the J call TRBJ2-1; D possibly corresponds to TRBD2 (6 bases). Looked up from germline, CDR1 is LGHDT and CDR2 is YNNKEL (reference sequence). There are 13 residues in the CDR3. V shed 4 bases and J shed 9 bases, with 13 bases lying between them.